The 27 T cell receptor beta chains in this list originate from one sample, sequenced in a study of T cell responses to AZD1222 COVID-19 vaccine. Clones were read by immunoSEQ multiplex PCR, and TCRdb kept only the in-frame ones, dropping some. This repertoire shows about 140,000 clones, around four fifths found once; its top ten account for about 4%. The material sequenced was peripheral blood, taken on day 0 of AZD1222 vaccination. Every receptor here comes from an adult in good health.

In its sample, this clone was seen a few times. The gene calls are TRBV5-1 and TRBJ2-7; 8 bases fit TRBD1. This CDR3 contains 12 residues. The trim removed 4 bases at V and 4 bases at J, leaving 1 base unmatched. Germline V lookup: CDR1 SGHRS, CDR2 YFSETQ. CDR3: CASSRDRYEQYF. DNA of the CDR3: TGCGCCAGCAGCCGGGACAGGTACGAGCAGTACTTC.

J is TRBJ2-7 and V is TRBV12-3 or TRBV12-4; a weak D match, TRBD1 (6 bases). This CDR3 contains 13 residues. V lost 5 bases and J 3 bases, leaving 11 bases between the germline ends. As DNA, the CDR3 is TGTGCCAGCAGTCACAGGGTCGGCTACGAGCAGTACTTC. Residues: CASSHRVGYEQYF.

This chain links TRBV19 with TRBJ1-2; perhaps TRBD1 as D (6 bases). V gave up 1 base and J gave up 1 base, with 13 bases separating them. CDR3 length: 16 amino acids. Per germline, CDR1 LNHDA and CDR2 SQIVND (reference sequence). The CDR3 DNA is TGTGCCAGTAGTATAGGACGCACAGGGAATAACTATGGCTACACCTTC. It codes for CASSIGRTGNNYGYTF.

The CDR3 region is CAISEASGGPQETQYF. CDR3 DNA: TGTGCCATCAGCGAGGCTAGCGGGGGACCGCAAGAGACCCAGTACTTC. The chain couples TRBV10-3 to TRBJ2-5, with 10 bases identical to TRBD2. J gave up 2 bases and V 6 bases, and 9 bases lay outside the gene matches. This CDR3 region has 16 residues. The germline gives CDR1 ENHRY, CDR2 SYGVKD.

This chain links TRBV9 with TRBJ2-3; 10 bases line up with TRBD1. The CDR3 runs 15 residues. J was trimmed by 6 bases and V by 4 bases; bases with no gene match: 8. CDR1 SGDLS and CDR2 YYNGEE come from the germline V gene. CDR3 protein: CASSSRQGARDTQYF. The CDR3 DNA is TGTGCCAGCAGCTCCCGACAGGGGGCGAGGGATACGCAGTATTTT.

This CDR3 reads CASRPKSSYEQYF. For the CDR3, the DNA is TGTGCCAGCAGACCCAAGAGCTCCTACGAGCAGTACTTC. The chain employs TRBV28 and TRBJ2-7; D ambiguous. Trimming left V 6 bases short and J 0 bases short, with 9 bases between. This CDR3 is 13 amino acids long. The V gene's germline CDR1 is MDHEN and CDR2 SYDVKM.

CDR3 region: CASSISATDQPQHF. DNA for the CDR3: TGTGCCAGTAGTATTAGCGCCACCGATCAGCCCCAGCATTTT. V is TRBV19 and J is TRBJ1-5; D not resolved. The germline V gene encodes CDR1 LNHDA and CDR2 SQIVND (reference sequence). V lost 3 bases and J 5 bases, leaving 11 bases between the germline ends. The CDR3 length is 14 residues.

This chain connects TRBV6-4 to TRBJ2-1; TRBD1 matches at 9 bases. There are 16 residues in the CDR3. The V and J ends lost 4 bases and 7 bases, in that order; junction bases with no gene match: 11. Per the germline V gene, CDR1 is MRHNA and CDR2 is SNTAGT. This CDR3 reads CASSGAGTGSRNEQFF. CDR3 bases: TGTGCCAGCAGTGGAGCTGGGACAGGGTCCCGAAATGAGCAGTTCTTC.

The V call is TRBV7-9, the J call TRBJ2-7, with D perhaps matching TRBD1 (6 bases). The V gene's germline CDR1 is SEHNR and CDR2 FQNEAQ (reference sequence). Trimming shortened V by 5 bases and J by 1 base, and 12 bases separated the two germline ends. This CDR3 has 14 amino acids. CDR3 amino acids: CASSPPRGSYEQYF. In DNA, the CDR3 is TGTGCCAGCAGCCCCCCGAGGGGGTCCTACGAGCAGTACTTC.

This chain connects TRBV11-2 to TRBJ1-4; D not resolved. With 1 base removed from V and 8 bases from J, the gap between germline ends came to 14 bases. Germline V gene sequence: CDR1 SGHAT, CDR2 FQNNGV. The CDR3 covers 15 residues. The chain's CDR3 is CASSLGARSEEKLFF. The CDR3 bases are TGTGCCAGCAGCTTAGGGGCAAGGTCGGAAGAAAAACTGTTTTTT.

This clone turned up a few times. The J gene is TRBJ1-2, the V gene TRBV2, with D possibly being TRBD1 (6 bases). Trimming removed 3 bases at V and 7 bases at J, with 15 bases between. Germline CDR1 reads SNHLY; CDR2 reads FYNNEI. The CDR3 has 14 amino acids. The CDR3 here is CASSDLGGRGGYTF. In nucleotides, the CDR3 is TGTGCCAGCAGTGACTTAGGGGGTCGCGGTGGCTACACCTTC.

The genes are TRBV2 and TRBJ2-7; possible D gene TRBD1, 7 bases. The CDR3 has 15 amino acids. The germline V gene has CDR1 SNHLY and CDR2 FYNNEI. V lost 4 bases, J lost 3 bases, and 16 bases lay in between. The CDR3 loop is CASSARGELIYEQYF. The CDR3 nucleotides read TGTGCCAGCAGTGCCAGGGGGGAACTCATCTACGAGCAGTACTTC.

V gene TRBV29-1 combines with J gene TRBJ1-1, with TRBD1 matching 11 bases. J gave up 4 bases and V 5 bases, and 12 bases lay outside the gene matches. Per the germline V gene, CDR1 is SQVTM and CDR2 is ANQGSEA. The CDR3 spans 16 residues. This CDR3 is CSVQPGQGAWGTEAFF. In nucleotides, the CDR3 is TGCAGCGTTCAGCCCGGACAGGGGGCGTGGGGCACTGAAGCTTTCTTT.

The chain links TRBV18 to TRBJ2-7, with D possibly called TRBD1 or TRBD2 (5 bases each). There are 13 residues in the CDR3. Germline CDR1 is KGHSH and CDR2 is LQKENI. Trimming left V 6 bases short and J 3 bases short, with 12 bases between. CDR3 protein: CASSRAGSYEQYF. The CDR3 DNA follows: TGTGCCAGCTCCCGGGCAGGGAGCTACGAGCAGTACTTC.

This clone was picked up one time. The genes are TRBV7-6 and TRBJ1-3, with no clear D. Germline CDR1 and CDR2: SGHVS and FNYEAQ. Trimming took off 4 bases at V and 2 bases at J, with 15 bases between the two ends. There are 16 residues in the CDR3. CDR3 nucleotides: TGTGCCAGCAGCTACAGTCCTAGTACTACTGGAAACACCATATATTTT. Its protein is CASSYSPSTTGNTIYF.

J is TRBJ1-6 and V is TRBV11-2, with 8 nucleotides matching TRBD1. The CDR3 contains 15 residues. CDR1 and CDR2 (germline): SGHAT, FQNNGV. V dropped 1 base and J dropped 7; count of bases not matched to a gene: 3. CDR3 sequence (DNA): TGTGCCAGCAGCTTAGCAGGGGGCGGGAATTCACCCCTCCACTTT. It codes for CASSLAGGGNSPLHF.

The chain has TRBV6-4 and TRBJ1-3, with TRBD1 matching 7 bases. The J segment lost 2 bases and the V segment lost 8 bases, leaving 6 bases of the junction unmatched. Germline CDR1 is MRHNA and CDR2 is SNTAGT. This CDR3 is built from 14 residues. CDR3 sequence reads: CASPNDRAGNTIYF. For the CDR3, the DNA is TGTGCCAGCCCAAACGACAGGGCTGGAAACACCATATATTTT.

The J gene is TRBJ2-2, the V gene TRBV10-2; D not resolved. The ends were cut back, 3 bases at V and 6 bases at J, with 14 bases in the middle. The germline V gene has CDR1 WSHSY and CDR2 SAAADI. The CDR3 totals 15 residues. The CDR3 region is CASSDIPGLSGELFF. The DNA for the CDR3 is TGCGCCAGCAGTGATATACCAGGCCTATCCGGGGAGCTGTTTTTT.

The rearrangement uses TRBV21-1 and TRBJ2-1. TRBV21-1 is an annotated pseudogene. The CDR3 consists of 15 residues. In DNA, the CDR3 is TGTGCCAGCAGCAAAGCCGAACGGATAATCAATGAGCAGTTCTTC. Translation gives CASSKAERIINEQFF.

CDR3 sequence: CASSDDRDYSPLHF. In nucleotides, the CDR3 is TGTGCCAGCAGTGATGACAGGGACTATTCACCCCTCCACTTT. This chain connects TRBV6-2 or TRBV6-3 to TRBJ1-6; TRBD1 agrees at 7 bases. CDR3 length: 14 residues. In germline, CDR1 is MNHEY, CDR2 SVGEGT. After removal of 5 bases from V and 8 bases from J, the junction contained 6 bases not matched to a gene.

CDR3 in DNA: TGCGCCAGCAGCTTGGAAGGGCGGCGAGGGACTGAAGCTTTCTTT. Translation: CASSLEGRRGTEAFF. The chain couples TRBV5-1 to TRBJ1-1; D not resolved. From germline, CDR1 is SGHRS and CDR2 YFSETQ. The ends were cut back, 0 bases at V and 5 bases at J, with 14 bases in the middle. The CDR3 extends over 15 amino acids.

This chain links TRBV11-3 with TRBJ2-2; no firm D call. Germline values: CDR1 SGHNT, CDR2 YENEEA. CDR3 length: 14 amino acids. V lost 6 bases and J 5 bases, leaving 13 bases between the germline ends. In DNA form, the CDR3 reads TGTGCCAGCAGTCCGACCTTAGGGACCGGGGAGCTGTTTTTT. Protein product: CASSPTLGTGELFF.

The rearrangement uses TRBV7-3 and TRBJ1-3; no clear D. Germline CDR1 and CDR2: SGHTA and FQGTGA. The CDR3 is 14 amino acids. The V and J ends lost 3 bases and 1 base respectively, with 7 bases between them. The CDR3 DNA reads TGTGCCAGCAGCTTGGGCGTATCTGGAAACACCATATATTTT. Translation: CASSLGVSGNTIYF.

This clone occurred once. V gene TRBV7-9 combines with J gene TRBJ1-1; 7 bases match TRBD1. From germline, CDR1 is SEHNR and CDR2 FQNEAQ (reference sequence). CDR3 length equals 13 residues. V dropped 1 base and J dropped 4; count of bases not matched to a gene: 0. Here the CDR3 reads CASSLDRGTEAFF. CDR3 nucleotide sequence: TGTGCCAGCAGCTTAGACAGGGGCACTGAAGCTTTCTTT.

The rearrangement joins TRBV6-4 to TRBJ1-2, with D tentatively TRBD1 (5 bases). V lost 2 bases, J lost 8 bases, and 12 bases lay in between. This CDR3 is built from 13 residues. Germline V gene lookup returns CDR1 MRHNA and CDR2 SNTAGT. The CDR3 sequence is CASSDGGLGGYTF. The CDR3 DNA follows: TGTGCCAGCAGTGACGGGGGACTCGGCGGCTACACCTTC.

V usage is TRBV7-2 and J usage is TRBJ1-1, with D possibly matching TRBD1 (5 bases). The V end lost 5 bases, the J end lost 4 bases, and 14 bases lay between the germline ends. From germline, CDR1 is SGHTA and CDR2 FQGNSA. There are 14 residues in the CDR3. CDR3 loop: CASSRGGVVTEAFF. The DNA of the CDR3 is TGTGCCAGCAGCCGCGGGGGGGTCGTCACTGAAGCTTTCTTT.

The chain uses TRBV5-1 and TRBJ2-7; D might be TRBD2 (7 bases). Germline V gene data show CDR1 as SGHRS and CDR2 as YFSETQ. CDR3 length: 16 residues. V lost 0 bases, J lost 0 bases, and 13 bases lay in between. This chain's CDR3 is CASSLEGGSFSYEQYF. For the CDR3, the DNA is TGCGCCAGCAGCTTGGAGGGGGGGTCTTTCTCCTACGAGCAGTACTTC. The full variable domain, with the rest looked up from reference TRBV5-1 and TRBJ2-7, is KAGVTQTPRYLIKTRGQQVTLSCSPISGHRSVSWYQQTPGQGLQFLFEYFSETQRNKGNFPGRFSGRQFSNSRSEMNVSTLELGDSALYLCASSLEGGSFSYEQYFGPGTRLTVT.